What follows describes a single T cell receptor (beta chain). Its antigen specificity is not known. Relative to the germline gene, one junction end is altered; a read error may explain this. This sample is part of a study of vaccination and CD4 T cells after COVID-19 (dated by TCRdb to 2021 to 2024). As for the study more broadly: In the convalescent cohort there were six males and four females, among whom were two Hispanic individuals, seven Caucasians, two Asians and one multiracial person. Each participant got two doses of either the Pfizer-BioNTech BNT162b2 vaccine (n=8) or the Moderna mRNA-1273 vaccine (n=2). Post-COVID blood samples were collected from convalescent patients a median of approximately 100 days after diagnosis, with a range of roughly 30 to 170 days. Post-vaccine blood samples were collected a median of about 11 weeks after the second vaccine dose, ranging from about 13 to 250 days. The cultures were stimulated with overlapping spike peptide pools from SARS-CoV-2 and from the common cold coronaviruses HCoV-NL63, HCoV-OC43 and HCoV-229E. Control cultures used a CEFX viral epitope pool as positive control, an HIV-1 Nef peptide pool as negative control, or no peptide. The spike-specific CD4+ TCR repertoire was compared before and after mRNA vaccination in approximately ten COVID-19 convalescent patients and a handful of infection-naive healthy vaccine recipients. At the TCR clonotype level, an earlier paper using these donors assessed memory CD4+ T cell crossreactivity between SARS-CoV-2 and common cold coronavirus spike proteins.

Receptors were amplified or captured by PCR. DNA from cultured CD4+ T cells was subjected to TCR sequencing with the Oncomine TCR Beta short-read assay at the Johns Hopkins FTIC core. The QIAamp micro DNA kit was used to extract genomic DNA from the cultured CD4+ T cells. Oncomine TCR Beta libraries made from cultured CD4+ T cells were pooled using unique dual indexes and sequenced on an Illumina iSeq 100. The study's own analysis went as follows. Non-productive sequences were removed, and CDR3s not starting with C, not ending with F or W, or shorter than 7 amino acids were discarded. The MANAFEST web application identified antigen-specific clonotypes by comparing peptide-stimulated wells against reference wells and other culture wells. Positive clones required FDR below 0.05, an odds ratio above 5, and productive frequency above 0.1% in at least two of three replicate wells. A clonotype was classed as cross-reactive if the clonotype showed significant expansion both in SARS-CoV-2 spike wells and in at least one common cold coronavirus spike condition. Using R version 3.6.1, CDR3 homology was evaluated through Levenshtein distances (stringdist) along with unrooted phylogenetic trees (ape). TCRdb reran the public reads through fastp at Q25 and MiXCR, keeping productive beta chains. A single entry per CDR3 protein holds the most common genes and DNA from its merged rows. TCRdb's processing, not the study's, gives the V and J calls here. This sample lists over 8,500 distinct CDR3 sequences; 25% to 30% were detected once. 10% to 15% of the sample comes from the top ten.

What the research found in general, with its limitations: In convalescent patients, a median about 86% of post-vaccine SARS-CoV-2-reactive clones were detected only after vaccination, and vaccine-specific priming was suggested by this finding. Only a relatively small number of convalescent patients were included in the study, and early timepoints following natural infection were not analyzed. In convalescent patients, nearly all vaccine-specific clones (304 of 307) were found to be mono-reactive for SARS-CoV-2 spike rather than cross-reactive with common cold coronaviruses. The median count of SARS-CoV-2-reactive clonotypes went up from around 21 after infection to a few dozen after vaccination, although the change was not significant.

As encoded in the germline V gene (reference sequence), CDR1 is DFQATT while CDR2 is SNEGSKA. The CDR3 covers 14 residues, taking in both the cysteine and the phenylalanine. The sequence is cut down to CDR3 DNA, 42 bases in frame from base 1. In light of the paper, this sample's treatment or condition label describes: approximately nine-day PBMC culture with coronavirus spike peptide pools or control peptides (ViraFEST assay). CD4+ T cells from unexposed donors were collected before the COVID-19 pandemic (2011-2018). The ViraFEST assay, used in the study, expanded antigen-specific T cells with peptide pools and then identified the expanded clonotypes through TCR sequencing. Each well held 2.2 million or so PBMCs cultured with around 10 ug/ml peptide pools in IMDM containing roughly 5% human AB serum and 8 to 10 IU/ml IL-2. On days 3 and 7, half of the culture medium was replaced with fresh IL-2-containing medium. Once the cells had been in culture for less than 11 days, the EasySep CD4+ T cell isolation kit was used to isolate CD4+ T cells by negative selection. As cell number allowed, CD4+ T cells from unexposed donors were tested for reactivity to SARS-CoV-2 S and N and to four common cold coronavirus spike pools. Ficoll-Paque Plus gradient centrifugation was used to isolate PBMCs from whole blood, and the isolated PBMCs were then either used fresh or cryopreserved at -140C. Culture conditions were generally each tested in triplicate wells. Leukapheresis product for the unexposed donors was purchased commercially.

Source material: CD4+ T cells from blood, cultured in vitro. The chain couples TRBV20-1 to TRBJ2-5, with no D gene named confidently. This receptor was taken from a human donor in good health. The nucleotides are TGCAGTGCTAGAGATCGCCAAGGTCAAGGGACCCAGTACTTC. It encodes CSARDRQGQGTQYF.